This entry features one T cell receptor beta chain sequence. Its matching antigen is unknown. The data originate from a study of shared clonotypes between healthy human individuals. The wider study: Three plates were used per donor for CD4 naive, three for CD4 memory, two for CD8 naive and one for CD8 memory.

Study findings and constraints: Generally, naive subsets came out with larger estimated richness than memory subsets.

The V end was cut by 0 bases, the J end by 0 bases, with 6 bases between. CDR3 length: 15 residues. Germline CDR1 LNHDA, CDR2 SQIVND (reference sequence). Using approximately 200 ng DNA, around 30,000 T cell genomes, the sorted-subset replicate PCRs were run. The method was immunoSEQ multiplex PCR; TCRdb's version includes in-frame clones alone and lacks a portion of them. Found here are some 2.1 million clones, roughly 94% of them singletons; the top ten hold 0.9% to 1.4%. CD8 cells regarded as naive lacked CD45RO, were positively chosen for CCR7, and omitted terminally differentiated effector memory CD45RA+ cells. Donors included only healthy HIV-negative adults lacking recent acute infections or vaccinations.

The chain has TRBV19 and TRBJ1-5; D is uncertain. Sequencing used naive CD8+ T cells sorted from blood. The TCR originated in a man younger than 35 in good health. CDR3 region: CASSIDQSSNQPQHF. The CDR3 nucleotides are TGTGCCAGTAGTATAGACCAGAGTAGCAATCAGCCCCAGCATTTT. Based on the CDR3 plus reference TRBV19 and TRBJ1-5, the full variable domain is DGGITQSPKYLFRKEGQNVTLSCEQNLNHDAMYWYRQDPGQGLRLIYYSQIVNDFQKGDIAEGYSVSREKKESFPLTVTSAQKNPTAFYLCASSIDQSSNQPQHFGDGTRLSIL.